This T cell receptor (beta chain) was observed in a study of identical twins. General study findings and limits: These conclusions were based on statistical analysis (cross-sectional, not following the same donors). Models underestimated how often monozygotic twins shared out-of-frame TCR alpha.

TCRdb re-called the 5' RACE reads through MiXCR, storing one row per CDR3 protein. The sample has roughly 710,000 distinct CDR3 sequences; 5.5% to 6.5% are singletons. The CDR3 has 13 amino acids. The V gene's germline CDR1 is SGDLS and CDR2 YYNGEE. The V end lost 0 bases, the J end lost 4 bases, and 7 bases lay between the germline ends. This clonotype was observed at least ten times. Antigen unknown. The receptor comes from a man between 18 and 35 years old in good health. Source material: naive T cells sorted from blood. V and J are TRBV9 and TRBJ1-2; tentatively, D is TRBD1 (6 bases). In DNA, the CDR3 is TGTGCCAGCAGCGTAGAGGGGGTCTATGGCTACACCTTC. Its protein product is CASSVEGVYGYTF.